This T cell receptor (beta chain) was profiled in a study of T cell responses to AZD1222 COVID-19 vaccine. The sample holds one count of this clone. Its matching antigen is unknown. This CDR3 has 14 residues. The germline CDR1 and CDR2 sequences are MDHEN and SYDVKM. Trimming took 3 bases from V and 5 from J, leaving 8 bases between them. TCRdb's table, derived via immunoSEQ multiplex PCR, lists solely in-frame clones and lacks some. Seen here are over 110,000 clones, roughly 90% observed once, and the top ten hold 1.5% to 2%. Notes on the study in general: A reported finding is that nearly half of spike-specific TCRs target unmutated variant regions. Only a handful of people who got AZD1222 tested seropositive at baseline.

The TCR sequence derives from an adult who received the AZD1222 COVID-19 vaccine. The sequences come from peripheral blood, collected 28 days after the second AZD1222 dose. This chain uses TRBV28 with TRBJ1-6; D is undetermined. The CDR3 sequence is CASSFMGNNSPLHF. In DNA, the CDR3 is TGTGCCAGCAGTTTTATGGGAAATAATTCACCCCTCCACTTT.